This T cell receptor (beta chain) is drawn from a study of cytomegalovirus exposure and HLA in healthy donors. Study at large: A later analysis reported the same platform for the 120 validation repertoires and the 650 to 750 first-cohort repertoires. The study's findings and limits: It was found in a later analysis that first-cohort TCR clusters tended to co-occur in the 120 validation repertoires. Generally TCR sequences proved uncommon, though certain public TCRs appeared in numerous donors.

This CDR3 is built from 12 residues. V was cut by 6 bases and J by 6 bases, with 11 bases left in between. Per germline, CDR1 MNHEY and CDR2 SVGAGI. Sequencing used immunoSEQ multiplex PCR; TCRdb keeps in-frame clones, though not all of them. The repertoire holds some 170,000 clones, with about nine tenths as singletons. In regard to this clone: The target antigen is unknown.

The sample consisted of PBMCs. This clonotype originated in a woman aged 25 to 39 in good health and CMV-seronegative. The chain is built from TRBV6-5 and TRBJ1-2, with a weak D call TRBD1 (6 bases). The CDR3 coding sequence is TGTGCCAGCAGCCAACAGGGAGATGGCTACACCTTC. Protein: CASSQQGDGYTF.